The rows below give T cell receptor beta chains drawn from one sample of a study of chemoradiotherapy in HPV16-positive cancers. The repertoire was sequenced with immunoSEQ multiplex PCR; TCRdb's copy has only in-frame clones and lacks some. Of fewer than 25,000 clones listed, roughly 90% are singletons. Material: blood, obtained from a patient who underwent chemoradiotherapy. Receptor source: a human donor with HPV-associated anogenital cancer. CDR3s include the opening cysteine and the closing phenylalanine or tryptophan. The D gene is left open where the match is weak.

CDR3: CASSQDGLWQSEQYF
J: TRBJ2-7
D: .
V: TRBV4-3

CDR3: CASSHSGQGTYEQYF
J: TRBJ2-7
D: TRBD1
V: TRBV6-5

CDR3: CASSLALWRVSGDTQYF
J: TRBJ2-3
D: .
V: TRBV7-8

CDR3: CASSLGSHRGEYEQYF
J: TRBJ2-7
D: TRBD2
V: TRBV13

CDR3: CASSFWTSRSSYNSPLHF
J: TRBJ1-6
D: .
V: TRBV27

CDR3: CASSLRQGRNEQFF
J: TRBJ2-1
D: TRBD1
V: TRBV7-9

CDR3: CASSSPPGETQYF
J: TRBJ2-5
D: .
V: TRBV7-2

CDR3: CASSHGFGAADTQYF
J: TRBJ2-3
D: .
V: TRBV7-3

CDR3: CASSPPAGTNYGYTF
J: TRBJ1-2
D: .
V: TRBV18

CDR3: CASSQVLSGTGGADTQYF
J: TRBJ2-3
D: TRBD1
V: TRBV4-1

CDR3: CASSVGRGGLLIQETQYF
J: TRBJ2-5
D: TRBD2
V: TRBV9

CDR3: CASETSRNNEQFF
J: TRBJ2-1
D: TRBD2
V: TRBV2

CDR3: CASSDRTGSTGELFF
J: TRBJ2-2
D: TRBD1
V: TRBV9

CDR3: CASSVLAPDTQYF
J: TRBJ2-3
D: .
V: TRBV9

CDR3: CASTTGHKNTEAFF
J: TRBJ1-1
D: .
V: TRBV28

CDR3: CASSLASRLAGDEQFF
J: TRBJ2-1
D: TRBD2
V: TRBV5-1

CDR3: CASRHDAATSGTQYF
J: TRBJ2-5
D: .
V: TRBV2

CDR3: CASSTGTGGYEQYF
J: TRBJ2-7
D: TRBD1
V: TRBV11-2

CDR3: CASSLSRGETQYF
J: TRBJ2-5
D: TRBD1
V: TRBV7-3

CDR3: CASSLNEGAGYEQYF
J: TRBJ2-7
D: TRBD1
V: TRBV7-6

CDR3: CASSPIPGSDTQYF
J: TRBJ2-3
D: .
V: TRBV9

CDR3: CASTKGGRYNEQFF
J: TRBJ2-1
D: TRBD2
V: TRBV7-2

CDR3: CASSGPGQNTEAFF
J: TRBJ1-1
D: .
V: TRBV19

CDR3: CASSQEGRYGYTF
J: TRBJ1-2
D: .
V: TRBV4-1

CDR3: CASSRQGLETQYF
J: TRBJ2-5
D: TRBD1
V: TRBV5-5

CDR3: CASSVGLAGGGLAKNIQYF
J: TRBJ2-4
D: TRBD2
V: TRBV7-2

CDR3: CASSLERSSYNEQFF
J: TRBJ2-1
D: .
V: TRBV5-1

CDR3: CASSSALEGLEQYF
J: TRBJ2-7
D: .
V: TRBV7-9

CDR3: CASSLGQGSNTGELFF
J: TRBJ2-2
D: TRBD1
V: TRBV7-2

CDR3: CASSLEQETQYF
J: TRBJ2-5
D: .
V: TRBV5-1

CDR3: CASSMRRLNTEAFF
J: TRBJ1-1
D: .
V: TRBV6-5

CDR3: CASSPGGAFANTGELFF
J: TRBJ2-2
D: .
V: TRBV5-6